The entry below gives a single TCR beta chain sequence along with its context. There are a few counts of this clonotype. Which antigen it targets is not known. No much larger clone exists at a distance of one base, and base qualities are not known. The CDR3 sequence holds 13 residues, the cysteine and phenylalanine included. The retained sequence is limited to the CDR3, 39 bases, with the frame set at the first base. V gives up 6 bases and J gives up 5 bases, and the segment between their germline ends measures 11 bases. Taken from the germline V gene, the CDR1 and CDR2 loops are SGHRS and YFSETQ. The data are from a study of T-cell reconstitution after alpha-beta-depleted transplantation in children (dated by TCRdb to 2016 to 2018). In the study overall: T-cell immune reconstitution after TCRalphabeta/CD19-depleted allogeneic hematopoietic cell transplantation in children was quantitatively tracked in the study by means of TCR repertoire profiling.

What the work shows at the level of the full study, not this receptor alone: Over subsequent months, a decline in hyperexpanded clone frequencies was noted, and after one year, T-cell counts and TCRbeta diversity were mostly ascribed to newly produced T cells. The apparently early alphabetaT-cell count recovery about two months after transplant was reportedly dependent on only several hundred rapidly expanded clones derived from non-depleted graft cells. In some patients, the high TCRbeta diversity seen at day 60 was put down to recipient T cells and intrathymic progenitors that had survived conditioning.

Receptors were amplified or captured by PCR. Sequencer: Illumina HiSeq 2500. TCR libraries were prepared with molecular barcoding, using unique molecular identifiers to normalize TCRbeta repertoire quantification. TCRdb trimmed public reads at Q25 via fastp, called clones via MiXCR and kept in-frame beta chains. Records with the same CDR3 protein are collapsed into one entry carrying the most frequent genes and DNA. The sample has about 250,000 distinct CDR3 sequences on record, around 25% of them singletons. The ten largest make up roughly 5% of the sample. What the treatment or condition label conveys for this sample: allogeneic hematopoietic cell transplantation with graft depleted of TCRalphabeta T cells and CD19 B cells. The children who served as transplant recipients had been given grafts of TCRalphabeta/CD19-depleted allogeneic hematopoietic cells.

The clonotype was recovered from a female patient aged 2-9 years who had a stem cell transplant for congenital amegakaryocytic thrombocytopenia, so the T cells may come from the graft donor. The sample in question was PBMCs, mostly from graft donor cells, obtained 360 days after TCRalphabeta/CD19-depleted stem cell transplant. The chain joins TRBV5-1 to TRBJ1-4, with a tentative D gene TRBD1 over 5 matching bases. Here is the DNA: TGCGCCAGCACCGACGGGACGAATGAAAAACTGTTTTTT. Translation gives CASTDGTNEKLFF.